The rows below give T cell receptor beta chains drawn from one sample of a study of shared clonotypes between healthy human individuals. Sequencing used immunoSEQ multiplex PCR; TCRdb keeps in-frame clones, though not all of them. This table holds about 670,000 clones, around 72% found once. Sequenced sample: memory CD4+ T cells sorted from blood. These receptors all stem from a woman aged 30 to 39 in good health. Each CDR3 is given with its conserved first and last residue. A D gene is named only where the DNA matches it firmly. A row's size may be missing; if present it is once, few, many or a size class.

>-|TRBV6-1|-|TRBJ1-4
TGTGCCAGCAGTGAATTGTGGCAGAGAAATGAAAAACTGTTTTTT
CASSELWQRNEKLFF
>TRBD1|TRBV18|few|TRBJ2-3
TGTGCCAGCTCGCCACAAGCGGGACAGGGGATAGATACGCAGTATTTT
CASSPQAGQGIDTQYF
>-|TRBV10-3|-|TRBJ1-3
TGTGCCATCCCCGGTACCCACTCTGGAAACACCATATATTTT
CAIPGTHSGNTIYF
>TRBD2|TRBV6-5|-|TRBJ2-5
TGTGCCACGAAAGCGGGACGGGAGACCCAGTACTTC
CATKAGRETQYF
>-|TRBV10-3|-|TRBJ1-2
TGTGCCATTCACCCCATTGGAGAGGGCTATGGCTACACCTTC
CAIHPIGEGYGYTF
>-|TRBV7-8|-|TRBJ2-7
TGTGCCAGCAGCAAGGGGACCTACGAGCAGTACTTC
CASSKGTYEQYF
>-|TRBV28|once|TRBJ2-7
TGTGCCAGCAGTCAGCAGCCGCGGGGCGAGCAGTACTTC
CASSQQPRGEQYF
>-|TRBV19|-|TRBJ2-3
TGTGCCAGTAGTATCTCAGGGAGCACAGATACGCAGTATTTT
CASSISGSTDTQYF
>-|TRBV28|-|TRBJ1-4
TGTGCCAGCAGTCTCCAGGGCGTTTCTAATGAAAAACTGTTTTTT
CASSLQGVSNEKLFF
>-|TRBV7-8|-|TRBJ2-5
TGTGCCAGCAGCTTAGTCCTACTAGCTGGGAGTTGGACCCAGTACTTC
CASSLVLLAGSWTQYF
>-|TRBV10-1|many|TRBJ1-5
TGCGCCAGCAGTGACGGACATAGCAATCAGCCCCAGCATTTT
CASSDGHSNQPQHF
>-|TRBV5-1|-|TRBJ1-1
TGCGCCAGCAGCATTCAGGGTTGGGCCACTGAAGCTTTCTTT
CASSIQGWATEAFF
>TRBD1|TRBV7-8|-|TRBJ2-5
TGTGCCAGCAGCTTACGGACAGGGTGGGACCAAGAGACCCAGTACTTC
CASSLRTGWDQETQYF
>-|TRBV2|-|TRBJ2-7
TGTGCCAGCAGTATCCTCCAGGGCTCCGAGCAGTACTTC
CASSILQGSEQYF
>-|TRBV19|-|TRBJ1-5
TGTGCCAGTAGTGAACATAGGGGAGGCAATCAGCCCCAGCATTTT
CASSEHRGGNQPQHF
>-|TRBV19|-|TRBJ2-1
TGTGCCAGTAGTTCGTACAGGATCAATGAGCAGTTCTTC
CASSSYRINEQFF
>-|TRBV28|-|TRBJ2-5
TGTGCCAGCAGTTTATGGGGAGGGGGGTTCCAAGAGACCCAGTACTTC
CASSLWGGGFQETQYF
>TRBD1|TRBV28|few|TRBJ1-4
TGTGCCAGCAGTTTCACAGGGGGACGGGAAAAACTGTTTTTT
CASSFTGGREKLFF
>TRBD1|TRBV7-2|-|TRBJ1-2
TGTGCCAGCAGCTGGACAGGGACGCTTGGCTACACCTTC
CASSWTGTLGYTF
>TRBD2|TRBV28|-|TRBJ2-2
TGTGCCAGCACCGAACTTTATTTTGGCGGGAGTTTTCGCACCGGGGAGCTGTTTTTT
CASTELYFGGSFRTGELFF
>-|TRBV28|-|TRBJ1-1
TGTGCCAGCGGGGTTCCACAGAACACTGAAGCTTTCTTT
CASGVPQNTEAFF
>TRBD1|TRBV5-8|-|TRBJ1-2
TGTGCCAGCAGCAGGCCGGGACAGGGGGCGCGTGGCTACACCTTC
CASSRPGQGARGYTF
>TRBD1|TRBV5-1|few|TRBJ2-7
TGCGCCAGCAGCAGGGGACAGACCTACGAGCAGTACTTC
CASSRGQTYEQYF
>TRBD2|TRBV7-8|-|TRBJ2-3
TGTGCCAGCAGCCCTCTAACGGGAGGGAACACAGATACGCAGTATTTT
CASSPLTGGNTDTQYF
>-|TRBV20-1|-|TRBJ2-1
TGCAGTGCTAGCGGGCCCGAGCAGTTCTTC
CSASGPEQFF
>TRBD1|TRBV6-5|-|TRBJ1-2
TGTGCCAGCAGTCGACAGGGGGCGAGCGGCTACACCTTC
CASSRQGASGYTF
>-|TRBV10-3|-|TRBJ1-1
TGTGCCATCAGTGATCCTGGCAGGGTGAACACTGAAGCTTTCTTT
CAISDPGRVNTEAFF
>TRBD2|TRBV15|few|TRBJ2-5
TGTGCCACCAGCCACACCCTAGCGGACCACCAAGAGACCCAGTACTTC
CATSHTLADHQETQYF
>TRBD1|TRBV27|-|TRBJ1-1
TGTGCCAGCAGTGCGACAGGGTTCACTGAAGCTTTCTTT
CASSATGFTEAFF
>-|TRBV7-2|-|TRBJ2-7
TGTGCCAGCAGCATCGGACCGTTCCGTGAGCAGTACTTC
CASSIGPFREQYF
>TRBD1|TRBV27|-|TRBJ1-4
TGTGCCAGCAGTTTATTAGGGACAGGGAATGAAAAACTGTTTTTT
CASSLLGTGNEKLFF
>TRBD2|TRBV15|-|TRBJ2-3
TGTGCCACCTGGACTAGCGGGACGTCAGATACGCAGTATTTT
CATWTSGTSDTQYF
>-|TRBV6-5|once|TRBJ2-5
TGTGCCAGCAGTACGGGACTCATCTTAGAGACCCAGTACTTC
CASSTGLILETQYF
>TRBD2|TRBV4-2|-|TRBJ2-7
TGTGCCAGCAGCCAAGGGGGTCAGGCTAGCGGGCCCTACGAGCAGTACTTC
CASSQGGQASGPYEQYF
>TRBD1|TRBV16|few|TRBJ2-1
TGTGCCAGCAGCCAATACGGGACAGGGGGCAATGAGCAGTTCTTC
CASSQYGTGGNEQFF
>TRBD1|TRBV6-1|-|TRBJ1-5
TGTGCCAGCACCGGACAGGGCAATCAGCCCCAGCATTTT
CASTGQGNQPQHF